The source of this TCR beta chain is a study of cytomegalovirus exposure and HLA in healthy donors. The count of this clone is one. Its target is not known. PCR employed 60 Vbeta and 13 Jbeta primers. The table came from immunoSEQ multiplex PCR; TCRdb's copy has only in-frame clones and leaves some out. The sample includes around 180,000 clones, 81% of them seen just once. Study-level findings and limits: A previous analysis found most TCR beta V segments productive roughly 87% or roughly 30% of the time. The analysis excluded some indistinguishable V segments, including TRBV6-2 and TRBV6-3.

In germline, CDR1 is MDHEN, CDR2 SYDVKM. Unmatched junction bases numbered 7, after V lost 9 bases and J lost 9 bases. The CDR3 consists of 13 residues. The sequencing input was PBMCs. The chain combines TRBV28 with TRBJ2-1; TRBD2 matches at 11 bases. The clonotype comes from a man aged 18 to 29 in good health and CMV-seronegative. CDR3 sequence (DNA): TGTGCCAGTACTAGCGGGAGTTCAGGTGAGCAGTTCTTC. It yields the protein CASTSGSSGEQFF.